This TCR beta chain emerged from a study of identical twins. In its sample, this clonotype was seen many times. TCRdb re-analysed the 5' RACE reads in MiXCR, keeping a single row per CDR3 protein. The repertoire includes approximately 670,000 distinct CDR3 sequences, around 6% of them detected once, and approximately 1.6% sits in the top ten. This CDR3 is built from 14 residues. Trimming took 2 bases from V and 10 from J, leaving 12 bases between them. The rearrangement links TRBV12-3 or TRBV12-4 to TRBJ1-6; TRBD1 might be the D (6 bases). The material sequenced was naive T cells sorted from blood. The clonotype originates from a man between 18 and 35 years old in good health. The CDR3 DNA is TGTGCCAGCAGTTTATGGGGGGCAGGATCACCCCTCCACTTT. Amino acid sequence: CASSLWGAGSPLHF.